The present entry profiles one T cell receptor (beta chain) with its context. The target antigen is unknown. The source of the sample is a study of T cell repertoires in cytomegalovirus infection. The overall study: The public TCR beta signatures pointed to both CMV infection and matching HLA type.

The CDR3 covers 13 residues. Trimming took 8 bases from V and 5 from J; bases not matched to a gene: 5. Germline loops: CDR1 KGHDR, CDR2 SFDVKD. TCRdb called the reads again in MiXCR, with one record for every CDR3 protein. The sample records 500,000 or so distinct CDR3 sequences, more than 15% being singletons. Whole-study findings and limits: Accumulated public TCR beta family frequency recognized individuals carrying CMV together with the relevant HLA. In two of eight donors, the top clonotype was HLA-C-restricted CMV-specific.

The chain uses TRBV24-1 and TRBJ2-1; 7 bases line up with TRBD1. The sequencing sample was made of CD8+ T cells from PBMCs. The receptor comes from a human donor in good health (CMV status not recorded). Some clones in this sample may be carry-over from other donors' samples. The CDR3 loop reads CATTGQVDNEQFF. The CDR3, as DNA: TGTGCCACCACCGGACAGGTGGACAATGAGCAGTTCTTC.